A single sample gave rise to the 26 T cell receptor beta chains below, sequenced in a study of T-cell reconstitution after alpha-beta-depleted transplantation in children. TCRbeta library construction was performed incorporating unique molecular identifiers. TCRdb itself ran the PCR reads through MiXCR, one entry per CDR3 protein. The table has about 980,000 distinct CDR3 sequences, roughly 31% seen once. Material: PBMCs, mostly from graft donor cells, obtained 360 days after TCRalphabeta/CD19-depleted stem cell transplant. The receptors here all came from a boy younger than two who had a stem cell transplant for SCID, so the T cells may come from the graft donor.

This clonotype was counted at least ten times. V and J are TRBV28 and TRBJ2-1, with D tentatively TRBD1 (6 bases). Germline-derived CDR1 and CDR2 are MDHEN and SYDVKM. Deletions cut 8 bases from V and 9 bases from J, with 23 bases between. This CDR3 has 15 amino acids. CDR3 DNA: TGTGCCAGCGGGGCGACCGGGACATCGCCCCCTGAGCAGTTCTTC. It codes for CASGATGTSPPEQFF.

This clonotype has only a few counts. This chain connects TRBV12-3 or TRBV12-4 to TRBJ1-4; TRBD1 might be the D (5 bases). V lost 4 bases and J 3 bases, leaving 6 bases between the germline ends. The CDR3 runs 13 residues. The CDR3 spells CASSSRANEKLFF. CDR3 bases: TGTGCCAGCAGTTCCAGGGCTAATGAAAAACTGTTTTTT.

The rearrangement uses TRBV4-2 and TRBJ1-4; D is unclear. The CDR3 spans 16 residues. The germline gives CDR1 LGHNA, CDR2 YNFKEQ. Trimming took off 0 bases at V and 4 bases at J, with 12 bases between the two ends. The CDR3 DNA follows: TGTGCCAGCAGCCAAGAGCGGGCCAGGAGTAATGAAAAACTGTTTTTT. Translation: CASSQERARSNEKLFF.

This clonotype has a handful of counts. This chain uses TRBV5-1 with TRBJ2-7; 12 nucleotides agree with TRBD2. V lost 4 bases, J lost 3 bases, and 5 bases stayed unmatched. The CDR3 contains 15 residues. Germline CDR1 SGHRS, CDR2 YFSETQ. The DNA of the CDR3 is TGCGCCAGCAGCGTCGGGACTAGCGGGTTCTACGAGCAGTACTTC. Its translation is CASSVGTSGFYEQYF. Drawing the rest from reference TRBV5-1 and TRBJ2-7, the complete variable domain is KAGVTQTPRYLIKTRGQQVTLSCSPISGHRSVSWYQQTPGQGLQFLFEYFSETQRNKGNFPGRFSGRQFSNSRSEMNVSTLELGDSALYLCASSVGTSGFYEQYFGPGTRLTVT.

CDR3 coding DNA: TGTGCCAGCAGCCAATTAAGGGGCGAGCGGGGGGCCCCACCCTACTTTTCGAACACCGGGGAGCTGTTTTTT. This encodes CASSQLRGERGAPPYFSNTGELFF. The chain uses TRBV14 and TRBJ2-2; 9 bases are a match to TRBD2. The junction had 25 bases not matched to a gene; V was cut back by 2 bases and J by 0 bases. This CDR3 has 24 residues. Germline assignment: CDR1 SGHDN and CDR2 FVKESK. The whole variable domain, remainder taken from reference TRBV14 and TRBJ2-2, is EAGVTQFPSHSVIEKGQTVTLRCDPISGHDNLYWYRRVMGKEIKFLLHFVKESKQDESGMPNNRFLAERTGGTYSTLKVQPAELEDSGVYFCASSQLRGERGAPPYFSNTGELFFGEGSRLTVL.

The J gene is TRBJ2-7, the V gene TRBV27; 8 bases match TRBD2. CDR3 length equals 16 residues. The V and J ends lost 2 bases and 5 bases, in that order; junction bases with no gene match: 11. The germline V gene encodes CDR1 MNHEY and CDR2 SMNVEV (reference sequence). CDR3 coding DNA: TGTGCCAGCAGTTTACTTCCCGGGGGGGCAGCTCACGAGCAGTACTTC. Translated, it gives CASSLLPGGAAHEQYF.

The rearrangement links TRBV9 to TRBJ1-1; D gene unclear. The CDR3 length is 13 residues. CDR1 and CDR2 (germline): SGDLS, YYNGEE. The V end was cut by 0 bases, the J end by 5 bases, with 8 bases between. The chain's CDR3 is CASSVALGTEAFF. The CDR3 nucleotides read TGTGCCAGCAGCGTAGCCCTGGGGACTGAAGCTTTCTTT.

The rearrangement joins TRBV18 to TRBJ2-5, with a tentative D call TRBD1 (6 bases). Per the germline V gene, CDR1 is KGHSH and CDR2 is LQKENI. The CDR3 is 15 residues long. V was pared by 3 bases and J by 2 bases, with 13 bases between. CDR3 sequence (DNA): TGTGCCAGCTCACCCCTAGGACAGCTACAAGAGACCCAGTACTTC. Protein product: CASSPLGQLQETQYF.

The table lists this clonotype with a few counts. The chain couples TRBV7-7 to TRBJ1-4; D gene uncertain. Germline V lookup: CDR1 SSHAT, CDR2 FNYEAQ (reference sequence). The CDR3 runs to 15 residues. The germline V and J ends were trimmed by 1 base and 5 bases, with 11 bases remaining between them. This CDR3 reads CASSLGRTPNEKLFF. The CDR3 region has the DNA TGTGCCAGCAGCTTAGGGCGGACCCCGAATGAAAAACTGTTTTTT.

CDR3 nucleotide sequence: TGTGCCAGCAGCGATCAAGGGACAGGGGATCAGCCCCAGCATTTT. Amino acid sequence: CASSDQGTGDQPQHF. This chain links TRBV7-8 with TRBJ1-5; 10 bases are shared with TRBD1. The CDR3 is 15 residues long. The ends lost 5 bases at V and 5 bases at J; junction bases unmatched: 6. CDR1 SGHVS and CDR2 FQNEAQ come from the germline V gene.

V usage is TRBV28 and J usage is TRBJ2-3; possibly TRBD1 for D (6 bases). This CDR3 has 14 residues. V gave up 8 bases and J gave up 1 base, with 13 bases separating them. In germline, CDR1 is MDHEN, CDR2 SYDVKM. CDR3 protein: CASLGQGGTDTQYF. CDR3 sequence (DNA): TGTGCCAGCTTGGGACAAGGTGGCACAGATACGCAGTATTTT. The whole variable domain, remainder taken from reference TRBV28 and TRBJ2-3, is DVKVTQSSRYLVKRTGEKVFLECVQDMDHENMFWYRQDPGLGLRLIYFSYDVKMKEKGDIPEGYSVSREKKERFSLILESASTNQTSMYLCASLGQGGTDTQYFGPGTRLTVL.

The chain couples TRBV27 to TRBJ2-1; 8 bases agree with TRBD2. J was trimmed by 5 bases and V by 7 bases; bases with no gene match: 16. CDR3 length: 17 amino acids. Germline V gives CDR1 MNHEY, CDR2 SMNVEV (reference sequence). This CDR3 reads CASKPGGARHANNEQFF. CDR3 DNA: TGTGCCAGCAAACCCGGGGGGGCCCGACACGCCAACAATGAGCAGTTCTTC.

The chain has TRBV4-1 and TRBJ2-5; no definite D call. Germline V gives CDR1 MGHRA, CDR2 YSYEKL. The length of the CDR3 is 14 residues. V was pared by 4 bases and J by 7 bases, with 16 bases between. CDR3 amino acids: CASSPSTSSGTQYF. The CDR3 bases are TGCGCCAGCAGCCCATCAACTTCGTCTGGGACCCAGTACTTC.

The rearrangement joins TRBV28 to TRBJ2-3, with unresolved D. Germline V gives CDR1 MDHEN, CDR2 SYDVKM. V lost 3 bases, J lost 4 bases, and 8 bases lay in between. The CDR3 contains 13 residues. The CDR3, as DNA: TGTGCCAGCAGTTTCCGATATGCAGATACGCAGTATTTT. Translation: CASSFRYADTQYF.

The chain links TRBV28 to TRBJ2-1; TRBD2 matches 14 bases. The germline gives CDR1 MDHEN, CDR2 SYDVKM. With V trimmed by 5 bases and J by 0 bases, 12 bases remained unmatched. The length of the CDR3 is 20 residues. This CDR3 is CASSPHSTSGGGISYNEQFF. The DNA of the CDR3 is TGTGCCAGCAGTCCTCATTCGACTAGCGGGGGGGGAATCTCCTACAATGAGCAGTTCTTC.

This clonotype has only a few counts. The chain joins TRBV9 to TRBJ2-3, with D uncertain. CDR3 length: 15 amino acids. V lost 0 bases and J lost 2, with 10 bases in between. Looked up from germline, CDR1 is SGDLS and CDR2 is YYNGEE. The CDR3 reads CASSVGSRDTDTQYF. The CDR3 DNA reads as TGTGCCAGCAGCGTAGGAAGCAGAGACACAGATACGCAGTATTTT.

This rearrangement joins TRBV20-1 to TRBJ2-1; no definite D call. This CDR3 has 15 amino acids. CDR1 is DFQATT and CDR2 is SNEGSKA in the germline V gene (reference sequence). Trimming removed 6 bases at V and 4 bases at J, with 19 bases between. The CDR3, as DNA: TGCAGTGCCTCCAAGTCGTTGCTCGGTTACAATGAGCAGTTCTTC. Its protein is CSASKSLLGYNEQFF.

The chain uses TRBV11-2 and TRBJ2-3, with 8 bases identical to TRBD1. J gave up 0 bases and V 1 base, and 15 bases lay outside the gene matches. This CDR3 has 20 amino acids. Germline CDR1 is SGHAT and CDR2 is FQNNGV. In nucleotides, the CDR3 is TGTGCCAGCAGCTTAGGTCGTCTCGTCGCCCAGGGGGCGAGCACAGATACGCAGTATTTT. It translates to CASSLGRLVAQGASTDTQYF.

This clonotype was picked up a small number of times. One end of the junction does not line up with germline, which may come from a read error. The chain uses TRBV5-1 and TRBJ2-5, with 9 bases lining up with TRBD1. The CDR3 is 14 amino acids. CDR1 is SGHRS, CDR2 YFSETQ, per germline. The CDR3 DNA reads as TGCACCAGCAGCTTGGGACAGGGTCTTGGGACCCAGTACTTC. Translated: CTSSLGQGLGTQYF. Filled out from reference TRBV5-1 and TRBJ2-5, the complete variable domain reads KAGVTQTPRYLIKTRGQQVTLSCSPISGHRSVSWYQQTPGQGLQFLFEYFSETQRNKGNFPGRFSGRQFSNSRSEMNVSTLELGDSALYLCTSSLGQGLGTQYFGPGTRLLVL.

This clonotype was detected a few times. As DNA, the CDR3 is TGCGCCAGCAGTTCCTATAGCGGGGGGAGATACGAGCAGTACTTC. Translated: CASSSYSGGRYEQYF. The chain has TRBV5-1 and TRBJ2-7, with TRBD2 matching over 10 bases. The CDR3 has 15 residues. V shed 5 bases and J 4 bases; nucleotides not matched to a gene: 9. CDR1 is SGHRS and CDR2 is YFSETQ in the germline V gene.

The genes are TRBV10-3 and TRBJ2-7, with 9 bases aligning to TRBD1. V shed 0 bases and J 3 bases; nucleotides not matched to a gene: 9. Germline V lookup: CDR1 ENHRY, CDR2 SYGVKD. This CDR3 spans 17 amino acids. The CDR3 reads CAISESPGTGKFYEQYF. Written as DNA, the CDR3 is TGTGCCATCAGTGAGTCTCCGGGGACAGGGAAGTTCTACGAGCAGTACTTC.

This clonotype was recorded a few times. This chain links TRBV5-1 with TRBJ2-6, with D possibly matching TRBD2 (5 bases). This CDR3 contains 16 residues. The V end was cut by 6 bases, the J end by 4 bases, with 17 bases between. Germline V gene sequence: CDR1 SGHRS, CDR2 YFSETQ. The CDR3 DNA reads as TGCGCCAGCAATGAGGGCGGCAGCCCGGGGGCCAACGTCCTGACTTTC. Amino acids: CASNEGGSPGANVLTF.

At least ten counts were recorded for this clonotype. This chain links TRBV7-9 with TRBJ1-5; TRBD1 aligns across 9 bases. Germline values: CDR1 SEHNR, CDR2 FQNEAQ (reference sequence). CDR3 length: 15 amino acids. The trim removed 5 bases at V and 5 bases at J, leaving 7 bases unmatched. CDR3 protein: CASSPGQGRDQPQHF. CDR3 coding DNA: TGTGCCAGCAGCCCTGGACAGGGGAGGGATCAGCCCCAGCATTTT. Together with reference TRBV7-9 and TRBJ1-5, the CDR3 gives the full variable domain: DTGVSQNPRHKITKRGQNVTFRCDPISEHNRLYWYRQTLGQGPEFLTYFQNEAQLEKSRLLSDRFSAERPKGSFSTLEIQRTEQGDSAMYLCASSPGQGRDQPQHFGDGTRLSIL.

This clonotype was seen more than once but under ten times. V is TRBV7-2 and J is TRBJ2-5; tentatively, D is TRBD1 (6 bases). This CDR3 region has 15 residues. Germline assignment: CDR1 SGHTA and CDR2 FQGNSA. Trimming shortened V by 5 bases and J by 2 bases, and 15 bases separated the two germline ends. The chain's CDR3 is CASSTSGTPQETQYF. The CDR3 nucleotides read TGTGCCAGCAGCACCTCCGGGACACCTCAAGAGACCCAGTACTTC.

The sample holds a few counts of this clonotype. This sequence joins TRBV4-1 and TRBJ2-3; 15 positions match TRBD2. Germline V gene sequence: CDR1 MGHRA, CDR2 YSYEKL. The CDR3 has 16 amino acids. V lost 5 bases, J lost 4 bases, and 4 bases stayed unmatched. Here the CDR3 reads CASSVRTSGGADTQYF. CDR3 in DNA: TGCGCCAGCAGCGTTAGGACTAGCGGGGGGGCAGATACGCAGTATTTT.

This clonotype was picked up a small number of times. CDR3 amino acids: CASSYGPLGEQYF. The CDR3 DNA follows: TGTGCCAGCAGTTACGGACCCCTGGGAGAGCAGTACTTC. The genes are TRBV6-5 and TRBJ2-7, with D unclear. The V gene lost 2 bases and the J gene lost 7 bases, with 12 bases spanning the gap. This CDR3 is built from 13 residues. The germline gives CDR1 MNHEY, CDR2 SVGAGI.